This T cell receptor beta chain was recovered during a study of T cell responses to AZD1222 COVID-19 vaccine. The V end was cut by 0 bases, the J end by 3 bases, with 7 bases between. The CDR3 covers 14 residues. CDR1 is SGHRS and CDR2 is YFSETQ in the germline V gene. Clones were sequenced by immunoSEQ multiplex PCR, and TCRdb holds only the in-frame ones, with some missing. The sample lists approximately 100,000 clones, 85% to 90% occurring once. The source of this sequence is an adult in good health. The source material was peripheral blood, sampled on day 0 of AZD1222 vaccination. The rearrangement uses TRBV5-1 and TRBJ2-1; D is possibly TRBD1 or TRBD2 (5 bases each). The CDR3 nucleotides read TGCGCCAGCAGCTTGGGGGACCGCTACAATGAGCAGTTCTTC. Its translation: CASSLGDRYNEQFF.